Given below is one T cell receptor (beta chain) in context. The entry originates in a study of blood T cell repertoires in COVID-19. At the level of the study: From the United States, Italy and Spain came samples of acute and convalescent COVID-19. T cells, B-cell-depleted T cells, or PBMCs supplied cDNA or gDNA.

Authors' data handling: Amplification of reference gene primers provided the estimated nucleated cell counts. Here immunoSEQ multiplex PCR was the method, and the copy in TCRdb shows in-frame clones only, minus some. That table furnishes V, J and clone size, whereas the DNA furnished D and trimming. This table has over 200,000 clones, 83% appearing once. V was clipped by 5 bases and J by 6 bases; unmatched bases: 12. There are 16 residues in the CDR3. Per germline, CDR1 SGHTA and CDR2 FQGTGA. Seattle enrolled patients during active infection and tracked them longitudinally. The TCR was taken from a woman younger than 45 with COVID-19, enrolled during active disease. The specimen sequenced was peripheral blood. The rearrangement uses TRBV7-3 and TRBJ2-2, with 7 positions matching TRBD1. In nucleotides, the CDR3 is TGTGCCAGCAGCGGAATGACAGGGAACAAAGCCGGGGAGCTGTTTTTT. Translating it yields CASSGMTGNKAGELFF.